This entry describes one T cell receptor beta chain. This specimen comes from a study of T cell responses to AZD1222 COVID-19 vaccine. Data came from immunoSEQ multiplex PCR; TCRdb stores just in-frame clones and leaves some out. The table includes almost 95,000 clones, approximately 81% detected once. This CDR3 region has 14 residues. Trimming removed 4 bases from V and 9 bases from J, with 21 bases in between. The germline V gene has CDR1 SQVTM and CDR2 ANQGSEA. This chain links TRBV29-1 with TRBJ2-5; no definite D call. The origin of this receptor is an adult who received the AZD1222 COVID-19 vaccine. The specimen comprised peripheral blood, sampled 28 days after the second AZD1222 dose. CDR3 loop: CSVGEATSDLAQYF. CDR3 nucleotides: TGCAGCGTTGGCGAGGCGACCTCTGATCTGGCCCAGTACTTC.